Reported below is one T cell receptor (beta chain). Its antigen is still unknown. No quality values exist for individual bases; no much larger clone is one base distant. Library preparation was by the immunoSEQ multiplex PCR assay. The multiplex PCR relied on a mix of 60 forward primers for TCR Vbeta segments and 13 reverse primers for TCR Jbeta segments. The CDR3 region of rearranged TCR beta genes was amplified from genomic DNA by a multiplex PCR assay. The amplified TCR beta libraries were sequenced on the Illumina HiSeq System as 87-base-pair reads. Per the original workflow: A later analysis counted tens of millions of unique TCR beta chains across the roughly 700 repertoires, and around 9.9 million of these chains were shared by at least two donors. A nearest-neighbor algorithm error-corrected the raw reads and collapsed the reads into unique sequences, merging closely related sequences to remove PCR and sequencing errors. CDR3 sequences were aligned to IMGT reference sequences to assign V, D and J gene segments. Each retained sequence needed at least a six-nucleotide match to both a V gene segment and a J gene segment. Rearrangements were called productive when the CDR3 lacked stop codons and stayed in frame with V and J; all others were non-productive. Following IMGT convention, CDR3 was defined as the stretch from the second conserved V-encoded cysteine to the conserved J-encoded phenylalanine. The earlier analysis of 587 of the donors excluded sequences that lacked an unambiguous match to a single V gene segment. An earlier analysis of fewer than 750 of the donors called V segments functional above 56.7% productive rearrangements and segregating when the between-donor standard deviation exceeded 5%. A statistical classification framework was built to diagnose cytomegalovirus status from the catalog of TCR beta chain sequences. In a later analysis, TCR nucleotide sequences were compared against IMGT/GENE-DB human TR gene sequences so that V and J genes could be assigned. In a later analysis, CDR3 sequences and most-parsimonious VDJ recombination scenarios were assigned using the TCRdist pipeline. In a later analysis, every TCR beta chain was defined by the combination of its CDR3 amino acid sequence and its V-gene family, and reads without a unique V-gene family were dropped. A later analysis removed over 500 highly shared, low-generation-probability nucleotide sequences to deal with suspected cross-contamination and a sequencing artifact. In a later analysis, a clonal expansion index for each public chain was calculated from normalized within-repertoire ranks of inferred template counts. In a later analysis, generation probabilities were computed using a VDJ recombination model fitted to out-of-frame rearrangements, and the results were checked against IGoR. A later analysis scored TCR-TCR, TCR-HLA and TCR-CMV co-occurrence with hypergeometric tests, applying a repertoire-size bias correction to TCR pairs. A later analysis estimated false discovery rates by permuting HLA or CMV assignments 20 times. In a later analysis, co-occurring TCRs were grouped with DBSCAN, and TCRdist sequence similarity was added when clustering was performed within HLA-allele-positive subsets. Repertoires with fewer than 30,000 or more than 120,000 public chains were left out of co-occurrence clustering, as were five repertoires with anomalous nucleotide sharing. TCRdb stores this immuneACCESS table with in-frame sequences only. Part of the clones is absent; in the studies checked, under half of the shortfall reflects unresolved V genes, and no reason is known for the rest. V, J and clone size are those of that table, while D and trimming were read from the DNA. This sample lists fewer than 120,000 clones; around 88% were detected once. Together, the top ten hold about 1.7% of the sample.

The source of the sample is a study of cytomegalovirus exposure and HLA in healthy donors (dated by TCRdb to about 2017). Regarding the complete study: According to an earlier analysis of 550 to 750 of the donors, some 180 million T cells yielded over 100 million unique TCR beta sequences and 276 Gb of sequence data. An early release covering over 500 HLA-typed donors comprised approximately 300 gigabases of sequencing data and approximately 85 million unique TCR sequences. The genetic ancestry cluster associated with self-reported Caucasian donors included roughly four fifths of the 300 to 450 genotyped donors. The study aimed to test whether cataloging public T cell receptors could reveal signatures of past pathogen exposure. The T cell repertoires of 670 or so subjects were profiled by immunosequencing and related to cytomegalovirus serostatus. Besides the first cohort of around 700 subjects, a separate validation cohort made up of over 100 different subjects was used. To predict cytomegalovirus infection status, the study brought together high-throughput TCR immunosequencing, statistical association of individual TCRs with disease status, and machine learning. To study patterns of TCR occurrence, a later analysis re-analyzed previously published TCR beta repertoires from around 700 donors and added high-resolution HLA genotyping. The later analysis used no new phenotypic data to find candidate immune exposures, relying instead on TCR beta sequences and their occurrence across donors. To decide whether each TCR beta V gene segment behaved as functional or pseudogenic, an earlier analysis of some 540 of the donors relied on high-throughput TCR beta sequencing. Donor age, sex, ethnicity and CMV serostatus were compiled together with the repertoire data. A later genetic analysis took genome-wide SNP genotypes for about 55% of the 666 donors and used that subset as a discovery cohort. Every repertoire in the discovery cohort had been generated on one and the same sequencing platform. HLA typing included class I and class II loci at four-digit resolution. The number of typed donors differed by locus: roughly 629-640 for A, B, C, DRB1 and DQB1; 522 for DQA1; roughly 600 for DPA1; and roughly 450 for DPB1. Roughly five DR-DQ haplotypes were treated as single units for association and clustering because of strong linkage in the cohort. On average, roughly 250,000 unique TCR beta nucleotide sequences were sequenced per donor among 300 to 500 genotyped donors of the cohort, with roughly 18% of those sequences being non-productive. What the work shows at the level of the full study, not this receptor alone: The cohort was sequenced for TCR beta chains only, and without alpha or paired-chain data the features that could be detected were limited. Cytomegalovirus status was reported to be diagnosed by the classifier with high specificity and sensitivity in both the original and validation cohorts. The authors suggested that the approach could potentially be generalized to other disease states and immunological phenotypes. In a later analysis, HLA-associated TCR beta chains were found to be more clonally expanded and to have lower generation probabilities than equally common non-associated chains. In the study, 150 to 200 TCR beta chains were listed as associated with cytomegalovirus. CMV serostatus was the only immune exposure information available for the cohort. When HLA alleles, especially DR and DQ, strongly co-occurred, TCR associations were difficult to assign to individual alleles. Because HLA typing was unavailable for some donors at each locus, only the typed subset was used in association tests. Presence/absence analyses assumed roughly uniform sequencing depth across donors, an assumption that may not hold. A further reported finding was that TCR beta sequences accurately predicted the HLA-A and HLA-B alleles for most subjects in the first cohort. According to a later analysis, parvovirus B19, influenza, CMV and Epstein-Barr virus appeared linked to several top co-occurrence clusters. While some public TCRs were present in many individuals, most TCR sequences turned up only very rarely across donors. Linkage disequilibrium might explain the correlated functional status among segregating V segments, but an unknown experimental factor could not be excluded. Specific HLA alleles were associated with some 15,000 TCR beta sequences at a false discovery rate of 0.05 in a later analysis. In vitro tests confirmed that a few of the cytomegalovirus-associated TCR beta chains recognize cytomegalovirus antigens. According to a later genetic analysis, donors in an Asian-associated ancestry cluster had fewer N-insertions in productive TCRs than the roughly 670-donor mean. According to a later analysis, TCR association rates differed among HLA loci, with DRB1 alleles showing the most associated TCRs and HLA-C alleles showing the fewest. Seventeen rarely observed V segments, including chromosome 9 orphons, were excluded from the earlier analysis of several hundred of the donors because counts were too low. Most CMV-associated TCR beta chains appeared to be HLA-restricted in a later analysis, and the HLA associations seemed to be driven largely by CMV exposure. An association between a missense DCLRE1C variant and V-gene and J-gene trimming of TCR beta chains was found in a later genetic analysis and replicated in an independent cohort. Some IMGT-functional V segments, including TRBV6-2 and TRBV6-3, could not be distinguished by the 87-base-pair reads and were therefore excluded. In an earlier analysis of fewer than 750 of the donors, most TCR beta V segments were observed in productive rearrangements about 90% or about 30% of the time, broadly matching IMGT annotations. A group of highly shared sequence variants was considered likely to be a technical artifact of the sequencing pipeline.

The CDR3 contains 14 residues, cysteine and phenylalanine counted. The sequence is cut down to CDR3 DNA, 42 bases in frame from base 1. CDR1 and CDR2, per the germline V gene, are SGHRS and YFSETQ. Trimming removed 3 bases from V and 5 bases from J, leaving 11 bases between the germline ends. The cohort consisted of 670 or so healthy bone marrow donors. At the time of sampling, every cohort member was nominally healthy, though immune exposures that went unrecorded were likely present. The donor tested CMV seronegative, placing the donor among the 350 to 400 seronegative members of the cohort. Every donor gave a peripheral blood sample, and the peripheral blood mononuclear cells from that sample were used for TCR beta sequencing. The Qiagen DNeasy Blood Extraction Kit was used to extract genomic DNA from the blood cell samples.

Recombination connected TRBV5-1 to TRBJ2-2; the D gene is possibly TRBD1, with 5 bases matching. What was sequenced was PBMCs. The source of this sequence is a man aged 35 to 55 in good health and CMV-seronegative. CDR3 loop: CASSWGRVTGELFF. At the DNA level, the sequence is TGCGCCAGCAGCTGGGGCAGGGTGACCGGGGAGCTGTTTTTT.